This TCR beta chain comes out of a study of Ad26.COV2.S vaccination and SARS-CoV-2 variants. Whole-study context: Ad26.COV2.S, an intramuscular injection, was given once or twice 56 days apart. The study's findings and limits: Vaccine and placebo recipients had comparable breadth of non-spike TCRs.

Treatment meaning: roughly 18 received Ad26.COV2.S at low or high dose, single or two shots; roughly five received placebo; per-sample allocation not given. Samples analyzed were those drawn on day 63 after the first vaccine or placebo injection. V was pared by 0 bases and J by 1 base, with 13 bases between. The germline V gene has CDR1 SGHNT and CDR2 YYREEE (reference sequence). The CDR3 consists of 16 residues. This clone was counted only a few times. Its antigen is currently unknown. Sequenced by immunoSEQ multiplex PCR; TCRdb stores in-frame clones only, minus some. Here the sample spans a few hundred thousand clones, 90% being singletons.

The sequencing here drew on peripheral blood, taken in a trial of Ad26.COV2.S vaccine versus placebo. The clonotype was recovered from a person aged 18-60 years who received the Ad26.COV2.S COVID-19 vaccine or a placebo. The chain couples TRBV5-4 to TRBJ1-1, with D possibly being TRBD1 (5 bases). The CDR3 coding sequence is TGTGCCAGCAGCTTGGATGGTGGGGGTGCGAACACTGAAGCTTTCTTT. Protein: CASSLDGGGANTEAFF.